Below are 24 T cell receptor beta chains sequenced from a single sample in a study of blood T cell repertoires in COVID-19. Measured with immunoSEQ multiplex PCR; TCRdb has only the in-frame clones, and not every one. The sample contains 100,000 to 130,000 clones, approximately 88% of which appear only once. What was sequenced was peripheral blood. All receptors derive from a man between 45 and 60 years old with active or convalescent COVID-19.

The V gene is TRBV29-1, the J gene TRBJ2-7; TRBD1 aligns across 8 bases. CDR3 size: 13 residues. The V segment lost 4 bases and the J segment 7 bases; nucleotides outside the gene matches: 9. Germline CDR1 SQVTM, CDR2 ANQGSEA. The CDR3 sequence is CSVVGQGAGEQYF. CDR3 nucleotides: TGCAGCGTTGTTGGGCAGGGGGCGGGGGAGCAGTACTTC.

V usage is TRBV29-1 and J usage is TRBJ1-2; perhaps TRBD1 as D (6 bases). The CDR3 contains 16 residues. The ends were cut back, 6 bases at V and 5 bases at J, with 25 bases in the middle. Per germline, CDR1 SQVTM and CDR2 ANQGSEA. DNA of the CDR3: TGCAGCGTCGGGGACAACGGGAGGGGGTCCGTATATGGCTACACCTTC. It specifies CSVGDNGRGSVYGYTF.

The chain combines TRBV7-6 with TRBJ2-7, with 12 bases identical to TRBD2. This CDR3 contains 15 residues. The V gene's germline CDR1 is SGHVS and CDR2 FNYEAQ. Unmatched junction bases numbered 3, after V lost 1 base and J lost 5 bases. Here the CDR3 DNA reads TGTGCCAGCAGCTTAGGACTAGCGGGGGCAGACGAGCAGTACTTC. This sequence encodes CASSLGLAGADEQYF.

The V and J genes are TRBV7-9 and TRBJ2-3; 9 nucleotides align to TRBD2. Germline V gene lookup returns CDR1 SEHNR and CDR2 FQNEAQ (reference sequence). The CDR3 is made up of 16 amino acids. With V trimmed by 1 base and J by 3 bases, 5 bases remained unmatched. DNA of the CDR3: TGTGCCAGCAGCTTAGGGGCGGGAGGGGGGACAGATACGCAGTATTTT. This translates into CASSLGAGGGTDTQYF.

A remark on this clone: This may come from a read error, since a much larger clone is one base off. V gene TRBV5-4 combines with J gene TRBJ2-7; TRBD1 might be the D (5 bases). The V end was cut by 2 bases, the J end by 0 bases, with 6 bases between. Germline V CDR1 and CDR2: SGHNT, YYREEE (reference sequence). The CDR3 consists of 13 residues. The CDR3 sequence: CASSFDSSYEQYF. Written as DNA, the CDR3 is TGTGCCAGCAGCTTTGACAGCTCCTACGAGCAGTACTTC.

This chain connects TRBV4-1 to TRBJ2-3, with TRBD1 matching 8 bases. Germline CDR1 is MGHRA and CDR2 is YSYEKL. The trim removed 0 bases at V and 5 bases at J, leaving 10 bases unmatched. The CDR3 length is 17 residues. In DNA form, the CDR3 reads TGCGCCAGCAGCCAAGATCGGAACCAGGGGGCCATAGATACGCAGTATTTT. Protein sequence: CASSQDRNQGAIDTQYF.

The V gene is TRBV5-5, the J gene TRBJ1-1; maybe TRBD1 (6 bases). CDR1 is SGHKS, CDR2 YYEKEE, per germline (reference sequence). V lost 3 bases and J lost 4, with 19 bases in between. CDR3 length equals 16 residues. This CDR3 is CASSSTRTGIVTEAFF. Here the CDR3 DNA reads TGTGCCAGCAGCTCGACGCGTACAGGGATTGTCACTGAAGCTTTCTTT.

V usage is TRBV30 and J usage is TRBJ1-2; a weak D match, TRBD1 (5 bases). The CDR3 has 14 amino acids. V was shortened by 4 bases and J by 7 bases, with 19 bases between the two germline ends. CDR1 is GTSNPN and CDR2 is SVGIG in the germline V gene (reference sequence). This CDR3 reads CAWNSLGGMRGYTF. The CDR3 bases are TGTGCCTGGAATTCTCTGGGGGGGATGCGTGGCTACACCTTC.

The J gene is TRBJ1-2, the V gene TRBV29-1, with D perhaps matching TRBD1 (5 bases). The CDR3 totals 14 residues. The germline CDR1 and CDR2 sequences are SQVTM and ANQGSEA. V lost 3 bases and J 8 bases, leaving 19 bases between the germline ends. The DNA of the CDR3 is TGCAGCGTTGAGGCGGGGCGGGGGGTTGCGGGCTACACCTTC. Its translation is CSVEAGRGVAGYTF.

This chain links TRBV7-2 with TRBJ1-4; 8 bases fit TRBD1. The CDR3 sequence is 14 residues long. Germline trimming cut 5 bases from V and 8 bases from J; bases unmatched to any gene: 7. Germline V gene data show CDR1 as SGHTA and CDR2 as FQGNSA. CDR3 residues: CASSSRQGLEKLFF. The CDR3 DNA sequence: TGTGCCAGCAGCAGCCGACAGGGGCTCGAAAAACTGTTTTTT.

This chain uses TRBV20-1 with TRBJ1-5; D ambiguous. V lost 3 bases to trimming and J lost 7 bases, with 16 bases between them. The CDR3 consists of 14 residues. Germline V gives CDR1 DFQATT, CDR2 SNEGSKA (reference sequence). The CDR3 loop is CSASTRSVGQPQHF. Written as DNA, the CDR3 is TGCAGTGCTAGTACTAGGTCAGTGGGACAGCCCCAGCATTTT.

The chain employs TRBV7-6 and TRBJ1-5; D ambiguous. Germline CDR1 reads SGHVS; CDR2 reads FNYEAQ. The CDR3 runs to 17 residues. Trimming left V 1 base short and J 1 base short, with 14 bases between. The DNA of the CDR3 is TGTGCCAGCAGCTTAGATCGGCCGGGGAGCAGCAATCAGCCCCAGCATTTT. Encoded protein: CASSLDRPGSSNQPQHF.

The V gene is TRBV7-6, the J gene TRBJ2-1, with a tentative D call TRBD2 (6 bases). CDR1 is SGHVS, CDR2 FNYEAQ, per germline. The V and J ends lost 5 bases and 4 bases respectively, with 15 bases between them. The CDR3 length is 15 residues. CDR3 sequence reads: CASSPVVGGYNEQFF. In nucleotides, the CDR3 is TGTGCCAGCAGCCCAGTCGTGGGAGGATACAATGAGCAGTTCTTC.

The chain links TRBV29-1 to TRBJ1-1; 10 bases line up with TRBD1. This CDR3 is 11 amino acids long. The V gene's germline CDR1 is SQVTM and CDR2 ANQGSEA. The V gene end was trimmed by 7 bases and the J gene end by 5 bases; junction bases not matched to a gene: 1. CDR3 region: CSGTGGTEAFF. The CDR3 nucleotides read TGCAGCGGGACAGGGGGAACTGAAGCTTTCTTT.

The chain is built from TRBV18 and TRBJ2-6, with 9 bases aligning to TRBD1. The germline gives CDR1 KGHSH, CDR2 LQKENI. This CDR3 has 16 amino acids. V lost 4 bases, J lost 0 bases, and 1 base stayed unmatched. CDR3 loop: CASSRGQGSGANVLTF. Written as DNA, the CDR3 is TGTGCCAGCTCACGGGGACAGGGCTCTGGGGCCAACGTCCTGACTTTC. Together with reference TRBV18 and TRBJ2-6, the CDR3 gives the full variable domain: NAGVMQNPRHLVRRRGQEARLRCSPMKGHSHVYWYRQLPEEGLKFMVYLQKENIIDESGMPKERFSAEFPKEGPSILRIQQVVRGDSAAYFCASSRGQGSGANVLTFGAGSRLTVL.

V usage is TRBV6-4 and J usage is TRBJ1-1, with a tentative D call TRBD1 (6 bases). CDR1 and CDR2 (germline): MRHNA, SNTAGT. CDR3 size: 13 residues. The ends were cut back, 3 bases at V and 5 bases at J, with 10 bases in the middle. CDR3 amino acids: CASSEGGRTEAFF. The CDR3 DNA reads TGTGCCAGCAGTGAAGGGGGTCGAACTGAAGCTTTCTTT.

The J gene is TRBJ1-5, the V gene TRBV19; 7 bases are a match to TRBD1. The CDR3 loop spans 15 amino acids. The germline V gene has CDR1 LNHDA and CDR2 SQIVND (reference sequence). Losses at the gene ends were 4 bases for V and 8 bases for J; bases not matched to a gene: 11. As DNA, the CDR3 is TGTGCCAGTAGTACTGGACAGGACTCCAGAAAGCCCCAGCATTTT. This encodes CASSTGQDSRKPQHF.

The gene calls are TRBV29-1 and TRBJ2-3; 10 bases align to TRBD2. Unmatched junction bases numbered 7, after V lost 1 base and J lost 6 bases. Germline V gene data show CDR1 as SQVTM and CDR2 as ANQGSEA. The CDR3 contains 15 residues. The CDR3 loop is CSVEGLAGAPDTQYF. CDR3 in DNA: TGCAGCGTTGAAGGGCTAGCGGGAGCCCCCGATACGCAGTATTTT.

The J gene is TRBJ2-3, the V gene TRBV9; TRBD2 aligns across 11 bases. V shed 0 bases and J 2 bases; nucleotides not matched to a gene: 8. The CDR3 contains 18 residues. CDR1 and CDR2 (germline): SGDLS, YYNGEE. In nucleotides, the CDR3 is TGTGCCAGCAGCGTAGGTTCTGGACTAGCGGGTTCCACAGATACGCAGTATTTT. It yields the protein CASSVGSGLAGSTDTQYF.

The J gene is TRBJ1-3, the V gene TRBV7-2; D is perhaps TRBD1 (6 bases). Germline CDR1 is SGHTA and CDR2 is FQGNSA. Trimming took off 4 bases at V and 1 base at J, with 11 bases between the two ends. The CDR3 is 15 amino acids. The CDR3 is CASSSQQGSGNTIYF. The CDR3 bases are TGTGCCAGCAGCTCACAACAGGGTTCTGGAAACACCATATATTTT.

The chain links TRBV7-2 to TRBJ2-3; TRBD2 aligns across 13 bases. Germline V CDR1 and CDR2: SGHTA, FQGNSA. CDR3 length equals 18 residues. V gave up 5 bases and J gave up 0 bases; unmatched junction bases: 8. The CDR3 sequence is CASSDRPGLAGSTDTQYF. The CDR3 DNA reads as TGTGCCAGCAGCGATAGACCGGGACTAGCGGGGAGCACAGATACGCAGTATTTT.

This chain joins TRBV2 and TRBJ1-1; possible D gene TRBD1, 6 bases. Germline-derived CDR1 and CDR2 are SNHLY and FYNNEI. The CDR3 runs 16 residues. Trimming took off 0 bases at V and 4 bases at J, with 15 bases between the two ends. CDR3 nucleotides: TGTGCCAGCAGTGAAGCGTCTACAGGGATAGGCACTGAAGCTTTCTTT. Translated, it gives CASSEASTGIGTEAFF.

This sequence joins TRBV19 and TRBJ2-2; 8 bases line up with TRBD2. This CDR3 has 16 residues. Trimming removed 3 bases from V and 5 bases from J; junction bases left unmatched: 8. Germline lookup yields CDR1 LNHDA and CDR2 SQIVND (reference sequence). The DNA for the CDR3 is TGTGCCAGTAGTATCCCGGACGGGAGGGGTACCGGGGAGCTGTTTTTT. Amino acids: CASSIPDGRGTGELFF.

The chain carries TRBV29-1 and TRBJ2-5; no firm D call. Looked up from germline, CDR1 is SQVTM and CDR2 is ANQGSEA. V lost 4 bases and J 4 bases, leaving 10 bases between the germline ends. The length of the CDR3 is 12 residues. The CDR3 here is CSVGASPETQYF. CDR3 DNA sequence: TGCAGCGTTGGGGCATCCCCAGAGACCCAGTACTTC. The whole variable domain, remainder taken from reference TRBV29-1 and TRBJ2-5, is SAVISQKPSRDICQRGTSLTIQCQVDSQVTMMFWYRQQPGQSLTLIATANQGSEATYESGFVIDKFPISRPNLTFSTLTVSNMSPEDSSIYLCSVGASPETQYFGPGTRLLVL.